Listed below are T cell receptor beta chains from one sample, sequenced in a study of T-cell reconstitution after alpha-beta-depleted transplantation in children. A single record per CDR3 protein comes from TCRdb applying MiXCR to the PCR reads. The sample records just under 550,000 distinct CDR3 sequences, around 19% being singletons. The sequencing here drew on PBMCs from the stem cell graft donor, taken from the stem cell graft. Receptors were obtained from a human donor who donated a stem cell graft to a child with acute lymphoblastic leukemia. The CDR3 runs from the conserved cysteine through the conserved F or W. A D gene is named only where the DNA matches it firmly. A clone size is listed for some rows: how often the clone was seen (once, few, many), or a class if it is expanded.

d_call j_call v_call clone_size cdr3_aa cdr3_nt
. TRBJ2-7 TRBV5-5 few CASSLIGEIGEQYF TGTGCCAGCAGCTTGATCGGGGAGATAGGCGAGCAGTACTTC
. TRBJ2-1 TRBV6-4 few CASSAEVGSTGMHEQFF TGTGCCAGCAGTGCAGAGGTGGGATCAACAGGGATGCATGAGCAGTTCTTC
. TRBJ1-1 TRBV20-1 . CSARGRSEYTEAFF TGCAGTGCTCGAGGGCGGTCTGAGTACACTGAAGCTTTCTTT
TRBD1 TRBJ2-5 TRBV12-3/TRBV12-4 . CASSSPGQPQETQYF TGTGCCAGCAGTTCCCCGGGACAGCCCCAAGAGACCCAGTACTTC
. TRBJ2-1 TRBV24-1 . CATSAAGDEQFF TGTGCCACCAGTGCGGCAGGCGATGAGCAGTTCTTC
. TRBJ1-1 TRBV2 . CASAWYTEAFF TGTGCCTCAGCATGGTACACTGAAGCTTTCTTT
TRBD2 TRBJ2-7 TRBV5-1 . CASSSSGSYEEYF TGCGCCAGCAGCTCTAGCGGATCCTACGAGGAGTACTTC
TRBD1 TRBJ2-7 TRBV11-1 . CASSSETTGQGVSYEQYF TGTGCCAGCAGCTCCGAAACCACCGGACAGGGGGTGTCCTACGAGCAGTACTTC
TRBD2 TRBJ2-1 TRBV5-1 . CASRRGPGLAGSDNEQFF TGCGCCAGCCGAAGAGGACCGGGACTAGCGGGGAGTGACAATGAGCAGTTCTTC
. TRBJ2-1 TRBV7-3 few CASSSREDSSYNEQFF TGTGCCAGCAGCTCCCGTGAGGATAGCTCCTACAATGAGCAGTTCTTC
. TRBJ1-1 TRBV7-9 . CASSSTLSPYTEAFF TGTGCCAGCAGCTCCACGCTCTCTCCTTACACTGAAGCTTTCTTT
. TRBJ1-1 TRBV30 . CAWSPDRTKSMNTEAFF TGTGCCTGGAGCCCCGACAGAACAAAGTCAATGAACACTGAAGCTTTCTTT
. TRBJ2-1 TRBV7-9 many CASSMDRPYNEQFF TGTGCCAGCAGCATGGACAGACCGTACAATGAGCAGTTCTTC
. TRBJ2-1 TRBV4-1 few CASSRNLGTDYNEQFF TGCGCCAGCAGCCGGAATTTAGGGACGGATTACAATGAGCAGTTCTTC
TRBD2 TRBJ2-1 TRBV6-5 many CASSFLTSGANEQFF TGTGCCAGCAGCTTCCTCACTAGCGGAGCAAATGAGCAGTTCTTC
. TRBJ1-1 TRBV27 . CASSLSFPSEAFF TGTGCCAGCAGTTTATCGTTTCCGAGTGAAGCTTTCTTT